What follows is one TCR beta chain and its context. This entry is derived from a study of T cell responses to AZD1222 COVID-19 vaccine. The protocol was immunoSEQ multiplex PCR, while the TCRdb copy is restricted to in-frame clones and leaves out a portion. In the table there are some 130,000 clones, about 90% of which are singletons. In germline, CDR1 is KGHDR, CDR2 SFDVKD. The J segment lost 2 bases and the V segment lost 7 bases, leaving 4 bases of the junction unmatched. The CDR3 loop spans 14 amino acids. The source of this sequence is an adult in good health. The material was peripheral blood, obtained on day 0 of MenACWY control vaccination. This sequence joins TRBV24-1 and TRBJ2-3, with 8 bases that match TRBD2. The CDR3 loop is CATRAGANTDTQYF. CDR3 bases: TGTGCCACCAGAGCGGGAGCCAACACAGATACGCAGTATTTT.